The T cell receptor beta chain under discussion was sequenced for a study of blood T cell repertoires in COVID-19. At the level of the study: Samples taken during acute and convalescent COVID-19 were collected in the United States, Italy and Spain. From T cells, B-cell-depleted T cells, or PBMCs came the material, which was cDNA or gDNA.

The germline CDR1 and CDR2 sequences are SNHLY and FYNNEI. Deletions cut 4 bases from V and 8 bases from J, with 14 bases between. The CDR3 has 13 residues. Authors' analysis steps: Reference gene primers were amplified, and this amplification served to estimate nucleated cell counts. Libraries were prepared by immunoSEQ multiplex PCR; TCRdb keeps only in-frame clonotypes and omits some of them. V and J calls and clone size are copied from that table; D and trimming were computed from the DNA. The table has some 130,000 clones, approximately 88% seen once. The chain uses TRBV2 and TRBJ1-2; no clear D gene. The TCR was taken from a man aged 55 to 70 with acute or convalescent COVID-19. The sample was peripheral blood. CDR3: CASSVRRIHGYTF. DNA of the CDR3: TGTGCCAGCAGTGTCAGGCGTATCCACGGCTACACCTTC.